This is a list of T cell receptor beta chains from one sample in a study of blood T cells in healthy people across ages. TCRdb independently ran MiXCR on the 5' RACE reads; one entry per CDR3 protein. The sample contains about 1.4 million distinct CDR3 sequences, roughly 59% of which appear only once. The source material was blood. The source of these receptors is a man aged 18 to 35 in good health. The conserved cysteine and the conserved F or W are not part of the CDR3 here. A D gene is named only where the DNA matches it firmly.

D: TRBD2
V: TRBV6-5
J: TRBJ2-7
CDR3: ANSPPLAGASYEQY

D: -
V: TRBV23-1
J: TRBJ1-2
CDR3: ASSQSEASNYGYT

D: TRBD1
V: TRBV7-9
J: TRBJ2-1
CDR3: ASSETGAIGNEQF

D: -
V: TRBV29-1
J: TRBJ2-7
CDR3: SVGSDLPGTAYEQY

D: TRBD1
V: TRBV4-1
J: TRBJ1-4
CDR3: ASSHIQGADEKLF

D: TRBD2
V: TRBV12-3/TRBV12-4
J: TRBJ2-3
CDR3: ASGGLAELTDTQY

D: -
V: TRBV9
J: TRBJ1-2
CDR3: ASSVGDSSYGYT

D: TRBD1
V: TRBV4-3
J: TRBJ1-2
CDR3: ASSQIPGQGALGYT

D: -
V: TRBV6-5
J: TRBJ2-5
CDR3: ASSYSRAENRGTQY

D: TRBD1
V: TRBV4-2
J: TRBJ2-7
CDR3: ASSIGQADYEQY

D: TRBD1
V: TRBV6-5
J: TRBJ2-1
CDR3: ASRMGQGKYNEQF

D: -
V: TRBV6-5
J: -
CDR3: ASSYSGLGNVGETQY

D: TRBD1
V: TRBV29-1
J: TRBJ1-1
CDR3: SVGHLPDRASTEAF

D: TRBD2
V: TRBV2
J: TRBJ2-7
CDR3: ASSPSSGRRYEQY

D: -
V: TRBV20-1
J: TRBJ1-6
CDR3: SARDLEEGVRNSPLH

D: TRBD2
V: TRBV12-3/TRBV12-4
J: TRBJ2-7
CDR3: ASSKGTTSYEQY

D: -
V: TRBV2
J: TRBJ1-5
CDR3: ASRAKIASNQPQH

D: TRBD1
V: TRBV29-1
J: TRBJ2-7
CDR3: SVRDRSSSYEQY

D: -
V: TRBV7-9
J: TRBJ2-7
CDR3: ASSSWTLTYEQY

D: -
V: TRBV20-1
J: TRBJ1-2
CDR3: SANQGGTGGYT

D: -
V: TRBV5-5
J: TRBJ2-7
CDR3: ASSLLIAGSFSEQY

D: TRBD1
V: TRBV28
J: TRBJ1-1
CDR3: ASSPPLQGEAF

D: TRBD1
V: TRBV6-6
J: TRBJ2-7
CDR3: ASSYSVGQAYEQY

D: TRBD1
V: TRBV18
J: TRBJ2-7
CDR3: ASSTDRGLWEQY

D: -
V: TRBV11-2
J: -
CDR3: ASSVTSYEQY

D: -
V: TRBV6-5
J: TRBJ2-4
CDR3: ASSYSEAGAKNIQY

D: -
V: TRBV28
J: TRBJ2-2
CDR3: ASSLWGRDTGELF

D: -
V: TRBV6-2/TRBV6-3
J: TRBJ2-1
CDR3: ASTSFSDEQF

D: -
V: TRBV15
J: TRBJ2-4
CDR3: ATSRDRRGGDKNIQY

D: -
V: TRBV27
J: TRBJ1-2
CDR3: ASSPQSRVYGYT

D: -
V: TRBV20-1
J: TRBJ1-5
CDR3: SAQDSSNQPQH

D: -
V: TRBV7-2
J: TRBJ2-1
CDR3: ASSLPGASVGGNEQF

D: -
V: TRBV29-1
J: TRBJ1-2
CDR3: SVAPLSPGGGYT

D: -
V: TRBV2
J: TRBJ1-6
CDR3: ASSVGQRNSPPH

D: -
V: TRBV12-5
J: TRBJ1-2
CDR3: ASGLGNFYGYT

D: -
V: TRBV14
J: TRBJ2-6
CDR3: ASSNSEANVLT

D: -
V: TRBV10-1
J: -
CDR3: ASSESGQIWDEQY

D: -
V: TRBV18
J: TRBJ1-2
CDR3: ASSPASSPYGYT

D: TRBD1
V: TRBV6-4
J: TRBJ1-2
CDR3: ASSEVLQGRKGYT

D: TRBD2
V: TRBV4-3
J: TRBJ2-7
CDR3: ASSQDRLAGVQY

D: TRBD1
V: TRBV6-5
J: -
CDR3: ASSKKDRGLYNEQY

D: -
V: TRBV12-3/TRBV12-4
J: TRBJ2-2
CDR3: ASGQGRDTGELF

D: -
V: TRBV11-2
J: TRBJ2-2
CDR3: ASSLKATRSTGELF

D: -
V: TRBV7-8
J: TRBJ2-1
CDR3: ASSLEGTRLF

D: TRBD1
V: TRBV6-5
J: TRBJ1-3
CDR3: ASRTGGGNTIY

D: TRBD2
V: TRBV7-9
J: TRBJ2-3
CDR3: ASSSSLVAGGTDTQY

D: -
V: TRBV7-9
J: TRBJ2-1
CDR3: ASTLGTPGDEQF